The 7 T cell receptor beta chains below come from one sample, sequenced in a study of response to subunit inactivated influenza vaccine. TCRdb independently ran MiXCR on the RT-PCR reads; one entry per CDR3 protein. The sample has around 160,000 distinct CDR3 sequences; approximately 10% are singletons. This sample comprised non-naive T cells sorted from PBMCs, obtained more than 35 days after vaccination. The receptors come from a man aged 50-59 years who received an inactivated influenza vaccine.

This clonotype was recorded many times. The CDR3 region has the DNA TGCGCCAGCAGCTTCCCCGGGTACAATGAGCAGTTCTTC. Its translation is CASSFPGYNEQFF. The J gene is TRBJ2-1, the V gene TRBV5-1; D ambiguous. Germline loops: CDR1 SGHRS, CDR2 YFSETQ. The V end lost 2 bases, the J end lost 4 bases, and 7 bases lay between the germline ends. The CDR3 spans 13 residues. The full variable domain, in which reference TRBV5-1 and TRBJ2-1 provide the parts outside the CDR3, is KAGVTQTPRYLIKTRGQQVTLSCSPISGHRSVSWYQQTPGQGLQFLFEYFSETQRNKGNFPGRFSGRQFSNSRSEMNVSTLELGDSALYLCASSFPGYNEQFFGPGTRLTVL.

This clonotype was picked up a small number of times. The chain has TRBV20-1 and TRBJ1-3; D unresolved. The CDR3 has 14 residues. Germline V gene lookup returns CDR1 DFQATT and CDR2 SNEGSKA (reference sequence). Trimming removed 6 bases from V and 2 bases from J, with 14 bases in between. The CDR3 coding sequence is TGCAGTGCCAAAGAGTTGGGAACTGGAAACACCATATATTTT. It yields the protein CSAKELGTGNTIYF.

The CDR3 here is CASSRVRTDTQYF. DNA of the CDR3: TGTGCCAGCAGCCGGGTTCGGACAGATACGCAGTATTTT. The V and J genes are TRBV2 and TRBJ2-3; D gene ambiguous. The length of the CDR3 is 13 residues. Trimming removed 6 bases from V and 3 bases from J, with 10 bases in between. Germline values: CDR1 SNHLY, CDR2 FYNNEI.

The V gene is TRBV28, the J gene TRBJ2-7; 8 bases line up with TRBD2. Germline CDR1 reads MDHEN; CDR2 reads SYDVKM. V shed 6 bases, J shed 1 base, and the junction held 8 bases outside the gene matches. The CDR3 extends over 15 amino acids. DNA for the CDR3: TGTGCCAGCAGACCTCCGGGGGGGAGTTCCTACGAGCAGTACTTC. Amino acid sequence: CASRPPGGSSYEQYF.

This clonotype was detected a few times. V and J are TRBV12-3 or TRBV12-4 and TRBJ2-2; no definite D call. The CDR3 is 14 amino acids. V lost 2 bases and J lost 4, with 8 bases in between. The CDR3 here is CASSLNTGTGELFF. CDR3 bases: TGTGCCAGCAGTTTAAATACCGGCACCGGGGAGCTGTTTTTT.

This CDR3 reads CASSQTPSDTQYF. As DNA, the CDR3 is TGCGCCAGCAGCCAAACCCCCTCAGATACGCAGTATTTT. The V call is TRBV4-3, the J call TRBJ2-3; D ambiguous. The V end lost 2 bases, the J end lost 4 bases, and 7 bases lay between the germline ends. This CDR3 has 13 residues. Germline V gene sequence: CDR1 LGHNA, CDR2 YSLEER.

Regarding this clonotype: Given a much more abundant clone one base away, this may be a read error. The J gene is TRBJ1-5, the V gene TRBV29-1, with 12 bases fitting TRBD1. The CDR3 is 16 residues long. The V gene's germline CDR1 is SQVTM and CDR2 ANQGSEA. The CDR3 DNA reads as TGCAGCGTCCTGGATACCGGGACAGGGGGCAAACAGCCCCAGCATTTT. It specifies CSVLDTGTGGKQPQHF.